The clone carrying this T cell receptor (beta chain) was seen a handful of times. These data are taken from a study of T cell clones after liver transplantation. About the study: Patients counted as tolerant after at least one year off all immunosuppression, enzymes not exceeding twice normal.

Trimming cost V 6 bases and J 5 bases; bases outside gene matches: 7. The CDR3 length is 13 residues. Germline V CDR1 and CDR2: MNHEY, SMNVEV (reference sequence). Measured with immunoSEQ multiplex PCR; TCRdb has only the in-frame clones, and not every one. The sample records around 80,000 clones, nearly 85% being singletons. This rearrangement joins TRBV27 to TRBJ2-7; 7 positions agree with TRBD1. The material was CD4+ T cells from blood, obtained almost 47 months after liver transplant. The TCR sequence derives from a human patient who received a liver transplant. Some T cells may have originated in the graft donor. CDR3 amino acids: CASRNDRVHEQYF. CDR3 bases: TGTGCCAGCAGGAACGACAGGGTCCACGAGCAGTACTTC.